This TCR beta chain was retrieved from a study of siplizumab effects on memory and regulatory T cells. The CDR3 runs to 16 residues. Germline values: CDR1 LNHNV, CDR2 YYDKDF (reference sequence). The junction had 9 bases not matched to a gene; V was cut back by 1 base and J by 6 bases. The data were produced by immunoSEQ multiplex PCR, yet TCRdb's version contains in-frame clones alone and is incomplete. The data contain 99,000 or so clones, about 92% of them singletons. The rearrangement joins TRBV15 to TRBJ1-5; 7 nucleotides align to TRBD1. Specimen: CD4+ T cells sorted from blood. The clonotype comes from a human donor in good health. The CDR3 sequence is CATSRVGGGRGQPQHF. CDR3 DNA sequence: TGTGCCACCAGCAGAGTGGGAGGGGGCCGGGGTCAGCCCCAGCATTTT. The complete variable domain, with remaining parts taken from reference TRBV15 and TRBJ1-5, reads DAMVIQNPRYQVTQFGKPVTLSCSQTLNHNVMYWYQQKSSQAPKLLFHYYDKDFNNEADTPDNFQSRRPNTSFCFLDIRSPGLGDTAMYLCATSRVGGGRGQPQHFGDGTRLSIL.